This is a list of T cell receptor beta chains from one sample in a study of PD-1 blockade in classical Hodgkin lymphoma. Using immunoSEQ multiplex PCR, the repertoire was profiled, and TCRdb retains in-frame clones only, with some absent. This table has roughly 22,000 clones, about 63% appearing once. Material: peripheral blood mononuclear cells (PBMCs), obtained at baseline. These TCRs come from a human donor with classical Hodgkin lymphoma. CDR3s include the opening cysteine and the closing phenylalanine or tryptophan. The D gene is left open where the match is weak.

>TRBD1|TRBV30
CAWSNRGDSPLHF
>TRBD1|TRBV19
CASSPSDRVGEKLFF
>TRBD1|TRBV13
CASSLGQGARSPYGYTF
>NA|TRBV4-2
CASSQVGNQPQHF
>TRBD2|TRBV9
CASSVRELAGAYEQYF
>NA|TRBV7-8
CASSPAVMEGIKTQYF
>NA|TRBV6-1
CASSPQGGELFF
>NA|TRBV15
CATSIHPPGSGANVLTF
>NA|TRBV20-1
CSARQDSPLHF
>NA|TRBV10-1
CASNRRARDTQYF
>NA|TRBV5-4
CASSQGAGASGNTIYF
>NA|TRBV10-3
CAIMSAAYNEQFF
>NA|TRBV7-3
CASSLTRDDTGELFF
>NA|TRBV7-2
CASSRQTKGETQYF
>NA|TRBV7-6
CASSLGGVRDEQFF
>NA|TRBV27
CASSSRDSPDTGELFF
>NA|TRBV19
CASSIVGGAESYNEQFF
>NA|TRBV2
CASRSTQGSGQPQHF
>NA|TRBV9
CASSSRQGANYGYTF
>NA|TRBV7-2
CASSPSRASYEQYF
>TRBD1|TRBV6-5
CASSRGQSTDTQYF
>TRBD1|TRBV30
CAWRAGDRGSEQFF
>TRBD1|TRBV28
CASSLAGGAEQFF
>NA|TRBV6-5
CASSLLTLNTGELFF
>NA|TRBV7-2
CASSLGRSVSTNEKLFF
>TRBD2|TRBV7-7
CASSFGVAGETQYF
>TRBD1|TRBV19
CASSPSDRDGETQYF